Shown below are 16 T cell receptor beta chains from a single sample sequenced in a study of blood T cell repertoires in COVID-19. The protocol was immunoSEQ multiplex PCR, while the TCRdb copy is restricted to in-frame clones and leaves out a portion. The profile shows 90,000 or so clones, 75% to 90% of them singletons. The sequencing input was peripheral blood. These receptors were collected from a man between 60 and 70 years old with COVID-19, enrolled during active disease.

The chain carries TRBV13 and TRBJ2-5; D is unclear. CDR3 length: 14 residues. Germline V gene data show CDR1 as PRHDT and CDR2 as FYEKMQ (reference sequence). The V end lost 4 bases, the J end lost 0 bases, and 9 bases lay between the germline ends. The CDR3 DNA is TGTGCCAGCAGCTCCCGGCGGCACCAAGAGACCCAGTACTTC. Its protein is CASSSRRHQETQYF.

The sample holds one count of this clone. This chain joins TRBV7-9 and TRBJ1-3, with D possibly matching TRBD1 (6 bases). The CDR3 is 13 residues long. CDR1 is SEHNR and CDR2 is FQNEAQ in the germline V gene (reference sequence). V was clipped by 2 bases and J by 8 bases, with 10 bases between them. The CDR3 nucleotides are TGTGCCAGCAGCTTAATGTCAGGGGACACCATATATTTT. Amino acid sequence: CASSLMSGDTIYF.

The V call is TRBV15, the J call TRBJ2-7; D unresolved. Germline CDR1 LNHNV, CDR2 YYDKDF (reference sequence). This CDR3 has 13 residues. The V gene lost 0 bases and the J gene lost 7 bases, with 10 bases spanning the gap. CDR3 nucleotides: TGTGCCACCAGCAGAGATTTAGAGGAGGAGCAGTACTTC. Translating it yields CATSRDLEEEQYF.

The V call is TRBV14, the J call TRBJ2-2; D might be TRBD2 (6 bases). The CDR3 loop spans 13 amino acids. Germline CDR1 reads SGHDN; CDR2 reads FVKESK. With 4 bases removed from V and 6 bases from J, the gap between germline ends came to 9 bases. The CDR3 is CASSPGLSGELFF. CDR3 sequence (DNA): TGTGCCAGCAGCCCGGGACTTTCCGGGGAGCTGTTTTTT.

Comment on this clone: Mismatch with germline at one junction end may stem from a read error. V gene TRBV7-7 combines with J gene TRBJ2-3, with TRBD2 identical over 11 bases. Germline V CDR1 and CDR2: SSHAT, FNYEAQ (reference sequence). This CDR3 has 15 residues. CDR3 DNA: TGTGCTAGCAGCTCGTCTAGCGGGAGGCGAGATACGCAGTATTTT. Its translation is CASSSSSGRRDTQYF.

The V gene is TRBV29-1, the J gene TRBJ2-2; no firm D call. The CDR3 sequence is 12 residues long. CDR1 and CDR2 from the germline V gene are SQVTM and ANQGSEA. The V end was cut by 0 bases, the J end by 7 bases, with 6 bases between. CDR3 loop: CSVEESLGELFF. The CDR3 coding sequence is TGCAGCGTTGAAGAGAGCCTCGGGGAGCTGTTTTTT.

V and J are TRBV19 and TRBJ1-5; the match to TRBD1 covers 10 bases. V shed 8 bases, J shed 2 bases, and the junction held 6 bases outside the gene matches. The length of the CDR3 is 15 residues. The germline gives CDR1 LNHDA, CDR2 SQIVND (reference sequence). CDR3 sequence: CASRSGTGGNQPQHF. The DNA of the CDR3 is TGTGCCAGTCGCTCAGGGACAGGGGGCAATCAGCCCCAGCATTTT.

The chain employs TRBV11-3 and TRBJ2-7; 8 bases are a match to TRBD1. CDR1 and CDR2 from the germline V gene are SGHNT and YENEEA. This CDR3 is 14 amino acids long. The V gene end was trimmed by 8 bases and the J gene end by 4 bases; junction bases not matched to a gene: 10. The chain's CDR3 is CASGLGTGIYEQYF. In DNA, the CDR3 is TGTGCCAGCGGTTTGGGGACAGGAATTTACGAGCAGTACTTC.

The rearrangement links TRBV11-2 to TRBJ1-2, with D possibly TRBD1 on 6 matching bases. The germline V gene has CDR1 SGHAT and CDR2 FQNNGV. The CDR3 has 15 residues. Trimming took off 0 bases at V and 6 bases at J, with 14 bases between the two ends. Here the CDR3 reads CASSLEPGVRDGYTF. For the CDR3, the DNA is TGTGCCAGCAGCTTAGAACCAGGGGTGAGGGATGGCTACACCTTC.

This chain links TRBV7-2 with TRBJ1-1; possibly TRBD1 for D (6 bases). Per germline, CDR1 SGHTA and CDR2 FQGNSA. This CDR3 has 15 residues. Trimming removed 5 bases at V and 0 bases at J, with 13 bases between. CDR3 residues: CASSPQGNMNTEAFF. The CDR3 DNA follows: TGTGCCAGCAGCCCACAGGGAAACATGAACACTGAAGCTTTCTTT.

The chain has TRBV5-5 and TRBJ2-2, with D perhaps matching TRBD2 (6 bases). V was pared by 4 bases and J by 6 bases, with 13 bases between. Germline CDR1 is SGHKS and CDR2 is YYEKEE (reference sequence). CDR3 size: 14 residues. In nucleotides, the CDR3 is TGTGCCAGCAGCCGCGGGATAACGGCCGGGGAGCTGTTTTTT. It codes for CASSRGITAGELFF.

This clone was seen only once. This chain links TRBV4-1 with TRBJ2-6, with D unclear. CDR1 is MGHRA and CDR2 is YSYEKL in the germline V gene. V lost 0 bases, J lost 0 bases, and 9 bases lay in between. The length of the CDR3 is 17 residues. CDR3 sequence: CASSQDLISSGANVLTF. Written as DNA, the CDR3 is TGCGCCAGCAGCCAAGATCTCATCAGCTCTGGGGCCAACGTCCTGACTTTC.

Details on this clone: The junction differs from germline at one of its ends, possibly a read error. The V and J genes are TRBV12-3 or TRBV12-4 and TRBJ1-2; TRBD1 is a possible D gene (5 bases). The CDR3 has 13 amino acids. CDR3 residues: CASSLEGRSGYTF. CDR3 in DNA: TGTGCCAGCAGCTTAGAGGGGAGGAGTGGCTACACCTTC.

This chain uses TRBV7-9 with TRBJ2-7, with D possibly TRBD2 on 6 matching bases. The CDR3 is made up of 17 amino acids. Trimming took off 2 bases at V and 0 bases at J, with 17 bases between the two ends. Germline V lookup: CDR1 SEHNR, CDR2 FQNEAQ (reference sequence). The CDR3 DNA reads TGTGCCAGCAGCTTATACTCGGGTCGGGGGAGCTCCTACGAGCAGTACTTC. It translates to CASSLYSGRGSSYEQYF.

The V and J genes are TRBV18 and TRBJ2-2, with D unclear. This CDR3 has 15 amino acids. Germline CDR1 reads KGHSH; CDR2 reads LQKENI. The V and J ends lost 3 bases and 4 bases respectively, with 12 bases between them. CDR3 sequence (DNA): TGTGCCAGCTCACCGTCCTTTGGCCCCACCGGGGAGCTGTTTTTT. As protein: CASSPSFGPTGELFF.

V gene TRBV7-2 combines with J gene TRBJ1-4; 9 bases agree with TRBD1. The CDR3 is made up of 16 amino acids. Germline V gene lookup returns CDR1 SGHTA and CDR2 FQGNSA. The V segment lost 3 bases and the J segment 6 bases; nucleotides outside the gene matches: 8. As DNA, the CDR3 is TGTGCCAGCAGCTTGGTAGCGGGACAGGGTGATGAAAAACTGTTTTTT. This sequence encodes CASSLVAGQGDEKLFF.